Listed here is a single T cell receptor (beta chain). This clonotype was detected many times. The clone's antigen remains unknown. Base qualities are not provided; no much larger clone lies one nucleotide away. Inclusive of the bounding cysteine and phenylalanine, the CDR3 is 14 residues long. Only the CDR3 DNA stays, 42 bases, in frame from base 1. The CDR1 and CDR2 encoded by the germline V gene are MDHEN and SYDVKM. V and J lose 6 bases and 4 bases, and a span of 12 bases separates them. What the time point label conveys for this sample: newly diagnosed GD, antithyroid drugs for less than 3 months. For both TCR sequencing and RNA sequencing, RNA was extracted from PBMCs in TRIzol. Graves' disease was diagnosed according to American Thyroid Association guidelines. Patients for the study were recruited at an endocrinology department in Xi'an, China. Each patient gave about 9.1 milliliters of peripheral blood, collected in an EDTA anticoagulant tube. Ficoll Paque Plus density gradient separation was used to isolate PBMCs, and no additional T cell sorting was done. An Agilent 2100 Bioanalyzer and agarose gel were used to check RNA quality, and a NanoDrop 2000 was used to measure RNA concentration.

These data belong to a study of regulatory T cells in long-lasting Graves disease (dated by TCRdb to about 2021). Notes on the research overall: Patients with newly diagnosed Graves' disease had been on antithyroid drugs for under 3 months. The study was registered as a clinical trial and conducted in China. A total of roughly 33 samples were covered by TCR sequencing, comprising about 13 persistent and 20 or so newly diagnosed Graves' disease patients. This study used TCR sequencing and RNA sequencing of peripheral blood to compare persistent Graves' disease patients against newly diagnosed Graves' disease patients. Results the study describes overall, beyond this receptor: The authors noted that the small sample size was a limitation that may lower accuracy. Persistent disease showed preferential use of TRBV28, TRBJ1-2 and TRBJ2-5, whereas newly diagnosed disease favored TRBV20-1 and TRBJ2-1. Because the primary lesion, thyroid tissue, could not be accessed, the study looked at peripheral blood alone. Persistent patients shared more public clonotypes among themselves (around 3,000) than newly diagnosed patients did (about 900). Only the TCR beta chain was sequenced and analyzed. Compared with newly diagnosed patients, patients with persistent Graves' disease had lower TCR Shannon entropy and fewer highly expanded clones, which suggests clonal expansion.

Library creation used multiplex PCR. The sequencer listed for this sample is Illumina HiSeq 4000. To build TCR beta libraries, CDR3 regions were amplified by Arm-PCR using iRepertoire HTBI primers. Before sequencing, the PCR products went through gel purification. The paper's processing steps were these. Gene usage analysis of CDR3 amino acid clonotypes used the 60 to 75 TRBV and more than 13 TRBJ segments found across samples. COPE and FqMerger were used to merge the filtered high-quality paired reads into contigs. BLAST was used to align contigs to IMGT TRBV, TRBD and TRBJ reference genes, and CDR3 was defined according to IMGT. Clonotypes above 0.1% frequency were classified as highly expanded clones. Repertoire diversity was measured by Shannon entropy, and V-J evenness by the Gini coefficient. Clonotypes shared by more than one individual were considered public. The raw public reads went through TCRdb reprocessing: fastp at Q25, MiXCR clone calling, in-frame beta chains kept. Rows are unified per CDR3 protein, each entry keeping the most common DNA and genes. TCRdb's processing, not the study's, gives the V and J calls here. In this sample the table shows fewer than 500,000 distinct CDR3 sequences, around 15% of which occur a single time. The ten top clones hold about 12% of the sample.

These data were also filed under a second study, of T cells in Graves' hyperthyroidism and ophthalmopathy. Per the second study: Stable Graves' hyperthyroidism was defined as no progression to ophthalmopathy during 18 months of follow-up. Hyperthyroidism patients were aged 18 to 65 years and newly diagnosed, with disease duration of less than 2 months. Any patient with an uncontrolled infection, another autoimmune disease, pregnancy or lactation was excluded. Diagnoses were established on the basis of clinical symptoms, serum thyroxine and TRAb, thyroid ultrasound, and orbital computed tomography. The first round of RT-PCR for the TCR CDR3 was performed with the HTBI primer set and the Qiagen OneStep RT-PCR kit. Most expanded thyroid clonotypes (frequency above 0.001) were also detected in blood, suggesting blood repertoires may reflect thyroid immune responses. A 13 V-J signature model separated ophthalmopathy from stable hyperthyroidism, with 87.88% sensitivity and about 81% specificity in cross-validation and 80%/75% in testing. During validation, the model predicted progression to ophthalmopathy a median of around 7 months ahead of onset, with more than 60% sensitivity and about 75% specificity. A discovery cohort of around 98 patients, fewer than 50 with Graves' ophthalmopathy and 55 to 60 with stable Graves' hyperthyroidism, was used to find distinguishing TCR V-J signatures. An independent validation cohort of around 19 hyperthyroidism patients and roughly 16 patients who later progressed to ophthalmopathy tested prospective prediction of ophthalmopathy. The roughly 100 discovery patients were randomly split 7:3 into training and test sets. In several Graves' hyperthyroidism patients, the study also compared T-cell repertoires from thyroid tissue with T-cell repertoires from blood. After sampling, hyperthyroidism patients received methimazole starting at 30 mg daily, and ophthalmopathy patients received high-dose intravenous methylprednisolone. Libraries were constructed in a second round of multiplex PCR, after which size selection and purification were carried out. Sequencing of the libraries was done on an Illumina HiSeq2000 using paired-end 100 bp reads. SOAPnuke was used to process the raw data, removing reads that contained adapters or uncalled bases, had a mean Phred below 15, or lacked an exact match to the constant primer or identifier. High-quality paired reads were merged using COPE v1.2.5, and each unique nucleotide sequence was defined as a clonotype. Clonotypes were aligned to IMGT TRBV, TRBD and TRBJ reference segments using MiTCR v1.1. Only V-J combinations with frequency above 0.0001, covering about 99% of repertoires, were analysed. A TCS score was defined as the ratio between F50 (clonal expansion) and ExV (chaos), using BLOSUM62-based TCRdist between CDR3 peptides within each V-J. Welch's t-statistics and random forest reduced around 510 V-J features to roughly 13, which were used in a naive Bayes classifier (R e1071). No statistical method was used to set the sample size in advance, and investigators knew the group allocation. The paper describes TCR Vbeta CDR3 sequencing of 120 to 150 peripheral blood samples, made up of 43 ophthalmopathy patients, around 78 hyperthyroidism patients and around 17 progressor patients.

The chain joins TRBV28 to TRBJ1-4; the D gene assignment is ambiguous. This specimen consisted of peripheral blood mononuclear cells (PBMCs), obtained at new diagnosis, from a patient treated with antithyroid drugs. The TCR sequence derives from a man aged 35-49 years with Graves disease. Donor details come from another sample of the same person, matched by shared clones. The bases are TGTGCCAGCAGATACGCAGGCAGTAATGAAAAACTGTTTTTT. This yields the protein CASRYAGSNEKLFF.